This T cell receptor (beta chain) was identified during a study of T cells in Graves' hyperthyroidism and ophthalmopathy (dated by TCRdb to the late 2010s). Context from the whole study: Peripheral blood samples were taken at initial diagnosis, before any treatment was given. The roughly 91 discovery patients were randomly divided into training and test sets at a 7:3 ratio. According to the paper, TCR Vbeta CDR3 sequencing was carried out on 135 peripheral blood samples, which came from around 43 ophthalmopathy, 75 to 80 hyperthyroidism and about 17 progressor patients. Following sampling, methimazole starting at 30 mg daily was given to hyperthyroidism patients, and high-dose intravenous methylprednisolone was given to ophthalmopathy patients. TCR V-J signatures able to tell the groups apart were searched for in a discovery cohort of 100 patients, of whom 43 had Graves' ophthalmopathy and under 65 had stable Graves' hyperthyroidism. An independent validation cohort of around 20 hyperthyroidism patients and roughly 16 patients who later progressed to ophthalmopathy tested prospective prediction of ophthalmopathy. In addition, the study compared T-cell repertoires in thyroid tissue and in blood from several Graves' hyperthyroidism patients.

Ophthalmopathy patients had moderately to severely active disease, with a Clinical Activity Score of 3 or more, a NOSPECS grade of 4 or more, and a disease duration of less than 3 months. Any patient with an uncontrolled infection, another autoimmune disease, pregnancy or lactation was excluded. Diagnoses were established on the basis of clinical symptoms, serum thyroxine and TRAb, thyroid ultrasound, and orbital computed tomography. PBMCs were separated from 10 ml of fresh peripheral blood using Ficoll-Paque density gradient centrifugation. Total RNA was extracted using Trizol reagent, and RNA quality was assessed on an Agilent 2100 Bioanalyzer. What the research found in general, with its limitations: In cross-validation, a model built on a 13 V-J signature told ophthalmopathy apart from stable hyperthyroidism with under 90% sensitivity and roughly 81% specificity, and in testing the same model reached 80%/75%. Blood samples also contained most of the expanded thyroid clonotypes (frequency above 0.001), which suggests that blood repertoires may reflect thyroid immune responses. In validation, progression to ophthalmopathy was predicted by the model with 65% to 71% sensitivity and roughly 76% specificity, a median of around 5.9 months before onset. No statistical method was used to fix the sample size in advance, and group allocation was not hidden from the investigators.

The TCR beta CDR3 regions were amplified from RNA transcripts. The first round of RT-PCR for the TCR CDR3 was performed with the HTBI primer set and the Qiagen OneStep RT-PCR kit. Libraries were constructed in a second round of multiplex PCR, after which size selection and purification were carried out. Libraries were sequenced paired-end with 100 bp reads on an Illumina HiSeq2000. The original pipeline was this. SOAPnuke was used to process the raw data, with reads discarded if the reads contained adapters or uncalled bases, had a mean Phred below 15, or lacked an exact constant-primer or identifier match. High-quality paired reads were merged using COPE v1.2.5, and each unique nucleotide sequence was defined as a clonotype. Clonotypes were aligned to IMGT TRBV, TRBD and TRBJ reference segments using MiTCR v1.1. Analysis was restricted to V-J combinations with a frequency above 0.0001, which covered about 99% of repertoires. A TCS score was defined as the ratio of F50 (clonal expansion) to E x V (chaos), with BLOSUM62-based TCRdist applied between CDR3 peptides within each V-J. Welch's t-statistics and random forest reduced roughly 500 V-J features to around 14, which were used in a naive Bayes classifier (R e1071). The public sequencing data were trimmed at Q25 with fastp and processed into clonotypes with MiXCR by TCRdb, which kept only in-frame beta chains. Every CDR3 protein is listed once, alongside the most common genes and DNA of its rows. TCRdb, not the original authors, processed these V and J calls. For this sample the table gives almost 350,000 distinct CDR3 sequences, of which roughly 18% were detected only once. The ten most abundant clones make up around 16% of the sample.

The germline V gene encodes CDR1 MDHEN and CDR2 SYDVKM. The CDR3 runs 13 residues from the cysteine to the phenylalanine. Only the CDR3 DNA is retained, 39 bases long and in frame from the first base. V loses 4 bases of germline sequence and J loses 4 bases, and the interval between the two ends is 10 bases. This clonotype was seen many times. Which antigen it targets is not known. Base-call qualities are not available, and no considerably larger clone is one nucleotide away. Sequencing used blood. Recombination connected TRBV28 to TRBJ2-5; no D gene call is confident. This sequence was found in a woman aged 40 to 50 with Graves' ophthalmopathy. The DNA sequence is as follows: TGTGCCAGCAGTTCCGCCTCGAGAGAGACCCAGTACTTC. It is translated as CASSSASRETQYF.